This paragraph reports one TCR beta chain. Its antigen is currently unknown. Germline values: CDR1 SGDLS, CDR2 YYNGEE. The V end was cut by 4 bases, the J end by 4 bases, with 9 bases between. The CDR3 has 12 residues. CD45RO/CCR7/CD25/CD127/CD95/CD27 staining was used to isolate CD4+ naive, central memory, regulatory and stem cell-like memory cells by sorting. The source of the sample is a study of beta chain features in type 1 diabetes. As for the study in general: Similarity in age, gender and cell yields was seen between patients and healthy donors. Study results and limitations: The study found fewer insertions and more deletions at VDJ junctions in type 1 diabetes patients.

The study reverse transcribed the entire isolated RNA, so it sequenced expressed TCRB transcripts. The protocol was immunoSEQ multiplex PCR, while the TCRdb copy is restricted to in-frame clones and leaves out a portion. This table holds hundreds of thousands of clones, around 14% found once. Sequenced sample: naive CD4+ T cells from blood. The J gene is TRBJ2-7, the V gene TRBV9; TRBD1 might be the D (5 bases). The clonotype comes from a man in his thirties or forties in good health. In DNA, the CDR3 is TGTGCCAGCAGCAGACAGCCTTACGAGCAGTACTTC. Protein: CASSRQPYEQYF.